Below are 21 T cell receptor beta chains sequenced from a single sample in a study of cytomegalovirus exposure and HLA in healthy donors. PCR primers comprised 60 Vbeta and 13 Jbeta primers. Using immunoSEQ multiplex PCR, the repertoire was profiled, and TCRdb retains in-frame clones only, with some absent. The sample includes about 120,000 clones, less than 85% of them seen just once. The sequencing input was PBMCs. The receptors derive from a man younger than 35 in good health and CMV-seropositive.

The chain links TRBV9 to TRBJ1-5, with a tentative D call TRBD1 (5 bases). Germline CDR1 SGDLS, CDR2 YYNGEE. Trimming stripped 3 bases from V and 4 bases from J, with 14 bases between. CDR3 size: 15 residues. The chain's CDR3 is CASSARQGVNQPQHF. The CDR3 DNA follows: TGTGCCAGCAGCGCCCGGCAGGGCGTTAATCAGCCCCAGCATTTT.

CDR3 residues: CASSTGQGTDYGYTF. CDR3 nucleotides: TGCGCCAGCAGCACGGGACAGGGTACGGACTATGGCTACACCTTC. The chain joins TRBV5-1 to TRBJ1-2; TRBD1 matches at 9 bases. V dropped 4 bases and J dropped 3; count of bases not matched to a gene: 7. Germline values: CDR1 SGHRS, CDR2 YFSETQ. This CDR3 region has 15 residues.

This clone showed up just a few times. The chain employs TRBV6-5 and TRBJ2-1; 8 nucleotides match TRBD1. The CDR3 is 15 residues long. Germline loops: CDR1 MNHEY, CDR2 SVGAGI. The ends lost 6 bases at V and 0 bases at J; junction bases unmatched: 4. The CDR3 region is CASSRTGSSYNEQFF. The DNA for the CDR3 is TGTGCCAGCAGCCGGACAGGGAGCTCCTACAATGAGCAGTTCTTC.

The chain recombines TRBV2 with TRBJ1-1; no reliable D call. Trimming removed 6 bases at V and 2 bases at J, with 13 bases between. Germline CDR1 is SNHLY and CDR2 is FYNNEI. This CDR3 contains 14 residues. CDR3: CASSPRRVNTEAFF. The CDR3 DNA follows: TGTGCCAGCAGCCCTCGGAGGGTCAACACTGAAGCTTTCTTT.

The CDR3 DNA follows: TGTGCCAGCAGTTTCCAGACAGGGGGCCCTAATTCACCCCTCCACTTT. Protein sequence: CASSFQTGGPNSPLHF. V gene TRBV2 combines with J gene TRBJ1-6; 10 positions match TRBD1. The CDR3 has 16 amino acids. With 5 bases clipped from V and 6 bases from J, the junction kept 7 bases outside the gene matches. The germline V gene encodes CDR1 SNHLY and CDR2 FYNNEI.

The CDR3 DNA sequence: TGTGCCAGCACCCGGGGGAGGAACACTGAAGCTTTCTTT. Translation: CASTRGRNTEAFF. The chain recombines TRBV2 with TRBJ1-1; possibly TRBD1 for D (5 bases). The CDR3 totals 13 residues. Germline CDR1 SNHLY, CDR2 FYNNEI. V lost 7 bases and J lost 1, with 10 bases in between.

The chain links TRBV6-5 to TRBJ2-2; 9 nucleotides line up with TRBD1. Germline loops: CDR1 MNHEY, CDR2 SVGAGI. The CDR3 has 16 amino acids. The trim removed 0 bases at V and 6 bases at J, leaving 5 bases unmatched. In nucleotides, the CDR3 is TGTGCCAGCAGTTACTCGCCGGGACAGGGTGCCGGGGAGCTGTTTTTT. Its protein product is CASSYSPGQGAGELFF.

The CDR3 sequence is CASSYPQMNTEAFF. The CDR3 nucleotides are TGTGCCAGCAGTTACCCGCAGATGAACACTGAAGCTTTCTTT. V is TRBV6-6 and J is TRBJ1-1; D unclear. V lost 2 bases to trimming and J lost 0 bases, with 7 bases between them. Germline CDR1 MNHNY, CDR2 SVGAGI (reference sequence). CDR3 length: 14 residues.

The chain employs TRBV4-1 and TRBJ1-1, with D unclear. Germline CDR1 and CDR2: MGHRA and YSYEKL. V gave up 4 bases and J gave up 1 base, with 13 bases separating them. This CDR3 has 15 amino acids. Here the CDR3 reads CASSLTPGSNTEAFF. CDR3 nucleotide sequence: TGCGCCAGCAGCCTTACCCCGGGTTCGAACACTGAAGCTTTCTTT.

The rearrangement links TRBV5-5 to TRBJ2-5; 11 nucleotides agree with TRBD2. CDR3 size: 17 residues. Germline V gene data show CDR1 as SGHKS and CDR2 as YYEKEE (reference sequence). Germline trimming cut 3 bases from V and 2 bases from J; bases unmatched to any gene: 9. The CDR3 DNA follows: TGTGCCAGCAGCTATTTTCAGTCTAGCGGGGGGCAAGAGACCCAGTACTTC. Its translation is CASSYFQSSGGQETQYF.

CDR3 in DNA: TGCGCCAGCAGCCCCGTTCCACTCTCCTACGAGCAGTACTTC. Protein: CASSPVPLSYEQYF. This chain connects TRBV4-1 to TRBJ2-7; D ambiguous. CDR1 and CDR2 from the germline V gene are MGHRA and YSYEKL. The germline V and J ends were trimmed by 4 bases and 0 bases, with 10 bases remaining between them. The CDR3 length is 14 residues.

The chain carries TRBV9 and TRBJ2-1, with TRBD2 as a possible D gene (6 bases). Germline V gives CDR1 SGDLS, CDR2 YYNGEE. V lost 7 bases and J 6 bases, leaving 20 bases between the germline ends. The length of the CDR3 is 15 residues. DNA of the CDR3: TGTGCCAGCTCCTTGGGGGGACCGTACTCCAATGAGCAGTTCTTC. Translated, it gives CASSLGGPYSNEQFF.

Here the CDR3 reads CAISERLQGTHEQYF. The CDR3 DNA follows: TGTGCCATCAGTGAGCGTTTACAGGGGACCCACGAGCAGTACTTC. The chain carries TRBV10-3 and TRBJ2-7; 7 positions match TRBD1. V dropped 2 bases and J dropped 5; count of bases not matched to a gene: 9. Germline loops: CDR1 ENHRY, CDR2 SYGVKD. The CDR3 is made up of 15 amino acids.

At least ten counts were recorded for this clone. This chain connects TRBV7-9 to TRBJ1-1; D is ambiguous. CDR3 length: 13 amino acids. The V gene's germline CDR1 is SEHNR and CDR2 FQNEAQ (reference sequence). Trimming removed 1 base from V and 7 bases from J, with 10 bases in between. CDR3 bases: TGTGCCAGCAGCTTAGGCGGAACAAGTGAAGCTTTCTTT. Protein sequence: CASSLGGTSEAFF.

The rearrangement joins TRBV18 to TRBJ2-1; TRBD2 might be the D (6 bases). Trimming stripped 1 base from V and 0 bases from J, with 10 bases between. CDR1 and CDR2 from the germline V gene are KGHSH and LQKENI. The CDR3 covers 16 residues. The CDR3 spells CASSPLRGSSYNEQFF. The CDR3 DNA reads TGTGCCAGCTCACCACTACGGGGGAGCTCCTACAATGAGCAGTTCTTC.

The gene calls are TRBV2 and TRBJ1-4; D gene uncertain. Looked up from germline, CDR1 is SNHLY and CDR2 is FYNNEI. The CDR3 consists of 12 residues. Trimming removed 7 bases from V and 10 bases from J, with 13 bases in between. The CDR3 loop reads CASIGESSKLFF. The CDR3 nucleotides read TGTGCCAGCATTGGGGAGAGTTCAAAACTGTTTTTT.

The chain joins TRBV7-9 to TRBJ1-3; perhaps TRBD1 as D (6 bases). CDR3 length: 13 amino acids. From germline, CDR1 is SEHNR and CDR2 FQNEAQ (reference sequence). The V and J ends lost 1 base and 8 bases respectively, with 9 bases between them. The CDR3: CASSLDRVDTIYF. CDR3 bases: TGTGCCAGCAGCTTAGACAGGGTGGACACCATATATTTT.

This chain uses TRBV19 with TRBJ1-1; D might be TRBD1 (5 bases). Trimming took off 1 base at V and 4 bases at J, with 10 bases between the two ends. Germline V gene data show CDR1 as LNHDA and CDR2 as SQIVND (reference sequence). This CDR3 comprises 14 residues. CDR3 protein: CASSIVQASTEAFF. The CDR3 DNA sequence: TGTGCCAGTAGTATAGTACAGGCATCCACTGAAGCTTTCTTT. Based on the CDR3 plus reference TRBV19 and TRBJ1-1, the full variable domain is DGGITQSPKYLFRKEGQNVTLSCEQNLNHDAMYWYRQDPGQGLRLIYYSQIVNDFQKGDIAEGYSVSREKKESFPLTVTSAQKNPTAFYLCASSIVQASTEAFFGQGTRLTVV.

The J gene is TRBJ2-5, the V gene TRBV5-1; a possible D gene is TRBD1 (6 bases). This CDR3 contains 15 residues. Germline V gives CDR1 SGHRS, CDR2 YFSETQ. V gave up 2 bases and J gave up 2 bases, with 13 bases separating them. Here the CDR3 reads CASSLGQTPQETQYF. The CDR3 DNA follows: TGCGCCAGCAGCTTAGGACAGACCCCGCAAGAGACCCAGTACTTC.

The CDR3 nucleotides are TGTGCCAGCAGTGAAGCCGCTGGACAGCACACTGAAGCTTTCTTT. This gives the protein CASSEAAGQHTEAFF. V gene TRBV6-1 combines with J gene TRBJ1-1, with a weak D call TRBD1 (6 bases). Germline CDR1 reads MNHNS; CDR2 reads SASEGT. The CDR3 contains 15 residues. V was trimmed by 0 bases and J by 3 bases, leaving 11 bases between them.

The sample holds one count of this clone. This CDR3 reads CASSQAEGGGYTF. CDR3 bases: TGTGCCAGTAGTCAGGCAGAAGGGGGAGGCTACACCTTC. The rearrangement uses TRBV19 and TRBJ1-2, with a tentative D call TRBD1 (6 bases). With 5 bases removed from V and 8 bases from J, the gap between germline ends came to 15 bases. CDR3 length equals 13 residues. Germline V CDR1 and CDR2: LNHDA, SQIVND (reference sequence).